The 4 T cell receptor beta chains below were found in one sample sequenced in a study of CD8 T cells in ankylosing spondylitis. Study findings and constraints: One TCR beta motif, made up of several highly homologous variants, appeared characteristic of ankylosing spondylitis blood.

TCRdb ran MiXCR on the 5' RACE reads and lists one entry per CDR3 protein. The table has 700,000 to 850,000 distinct CDR3 sequences, over 9.5% seen once. These TCRs are of unknown antigen specificity. Sequencing was carried out using blood, either unsorted or a sorted T cell fraction (not recorded which). The source of these receptors is a male donor with ankylosing spondylitis.

This CDR3 reads CATRVWGTQETQYF. The CDR3 DNA reads as TGTGCCACCAGGGTGTGGGGGACCCAAGAGACCCAGTACTTC. The chain couples TRBV19 to TRBJ2-5; the D gene could be TRBD1 or TRBD2 (5 bases each). The CDR3 sequence is 14 residues long. Trimming removed 10 bases at V and 1 base at J, with 16 bases between. CDR1 and CDR2 (germline): LNHDA, SQIVND (reference sequence).

V and J are TRBV14 and TRBJ1-1; perhaps TRBD1 as D (6 bases). This CDR3 comprises 17 residues. Trimming pared 0 bases from V and 1 base from J, leaving 15 bases between. Germline V CDR1 and CDR2: SGHDN, FVKESK. CDR3 coding DNA: TGTGCCAGCAGCCAAGATTGGGGGGGGCTTACGAACACTGAAGCTTTCTTT. Translation: CASSQDWGGLTNTEAFF.

CDR3 nucleotide sequence: TGTGCCAGCAGCAGAGGAGGGTACACCACCGGGGAGCTGTTTTTT. Translated, it gives CASSRGGYTTGELFF. The chain recombines TRBV7-3 with TRBJ2-2, with a tentative D call TRBD2 (6 bases). CDR1 is SGHTA, CDR2 FQGTGA, per germline. V dropped 5 bases and J dropped 4 bases, with 14 bases sitting between them. The CDR3 sequence is 15 residues long.

This clonotype was recorded a few times. This CDR3 is CASSQDWGQGHSGELFF. CDR3 nucleotides: TGCGCCAGCAGCCAAGATTGGGGACAGGGGCACTCCGGGGAGCTGTTTTTT. The V gene is TRBV4-3, the J gene TRBJ2-2; 10 nucleotides align to TRBD1. Germline V gene lookup returns CDR1 LGHNA and CDR2 YSLEER. After removal of 0 bases from V and 6 bases from J, the junction contained 7 bases not matched to a gene. The CDR3 is 17 residues long.